This TCR beta chain is drawn from a study of OX40 agonist ivuxolimab in advanced cancers. Study context: Clinicians treated patients with ivuxolimab, an agonistic anti-OX40 (CD134) antibody.

CDR3 length: 14 amino acids. V lost 5 bases and J lost 4, with 11 bases in between. CDR1 SGHAT and CDR2 FQNNGV come from the germline V gene. The timepoints at which blood was sampled were baseline, cycle 4 day 1, and cycle 7 day 1. Method: immunoSEQ multiplex PCR; TCRdb's copy keeps in-frame clones and lacks some. The table includes 99,000 or so clones, about 91% detected once. Points on this clone: Its matching antigen is unknown.

Points from the study as a whole: Low normalized T-cell clonal expansion also characterized some of the nonresponders.

The source is an adult with an advanced solid tumor such as melanoma, head and neck, liver or kidney cancer. Sample: CD4+ or CD8+ T cells sorted from blood, taken in a trial of the OX40 agonist ivuxolimab. The V and J genes are TRBV11-2 and TRBJ2-2, with D uncertain. The CDR3 nucleotides read TGTGCCAGCAGCCCCCGGACCCTCACCGGGGAGCTGTTTTTT. This translates into CASSPRTLTGELFF.